These T cell receptor beta chains were read from a single sample in a study of cytomegalovirus exposure and HLA in healthy donors. Repertoires were generated with immunoSEQ multiplex PCR, while TCRdb's copy carries only in-frame clones and drops some. The table has tens of thousands of clones, 70% to 90% seen once; the top ten hold around 5.9%. The specimen was PBMCs. Every receptor here comes from a male donor in good health and CMV-seronegative. CDR3s include the opening cysteine and the closing phenylalanine or tryptophan. D genes are given only for firm matches. Not every row has a clone size; where given, it reads once, few, many or a size class.

v_call	clone_size	d_call	j_call	cdr3_aa	cdr3_nt
TRBV15	once	-	TRBJ1-6	CATSIIREVHSPLHF	TGTGCCACCAGCATAATCAGGGAGGTCCATTCACCCCTCCACTTT
TRBV30	-	TRBD1	TRBJ1-5	CAWSGTALNQPQHF	TGTGCCTGGAGCGGGACAGCATTAAATCAGCCCCAGCATTTT
TRBV11-2	-	TRBD2	TRBJ2-1	CASSLTSGGATEQFF	TGTGCCAGCAGCTTGACTAGCGGGGGGGCCACTGAGCAGTTCTTC
TRBV7-3	few	-	TRBJ1-1	CASSLTGDSYTEAFF	TGTGCCAGCAGCTTAACGGGTGACAGTTACACTGAAGCTTTCTTT
TRBV5-6	-	TRBD1	TRBJ1-1	CASSQTGGTEAFF	TGTGCCAGCAGCCAGACAGGGGGCACTGAAGCTTTCTTT
TRBV5-4	-	TRBD1	TRBJ1-6	CASSLPDRESSYNSPLHF	TGTGCCAGCAGCCTTCCGGACAGGGAGAGCTCCTATAATTCACCCCTCCACTTT
TRBV27	-	-	TRBJ1-1	CASSWGSSETEAFF	TGTGCCAGCAGTTGGGGCAGCTCTGAAACTGAAGCTTTCTTT
TRBV5-4	-	TRBD2	TRBJ2-1	CASSLPSGGSYNEQFF	TGTGCCAGCAGCCTTCCTAGCGGGGGCTCCTACAATGAGCAGTTCTTC
TRBV6-6	-	TRBD1	TRBJ1-6	CASSYRDRVDSPLHF	TGTGCCAGCAGTTACCGGGACAGGGTAGATTCACCCCTCCACTTT
TRBV30	-	TRBD1	TRBJ2-5	CAWSVQGQETQYF	TGTGCCTGGAGTGTACAGGGGCAAGAGACCCAGTACTTC
TRBV5-5	-	-	TRBJ2-3	CASRGGGPSTDTQYF	TGTGCCAGCAGGGGCGGGGGCCCAAGCACAGATACGCAGTATTTT
TRBV10-3	few	TRBD1	TRBJ1-2	CAISVGARGLDGYTF	TGTGCCATCAGTGTGGGTGCCAGGGGGCTGGATGGCTACACCTTC
TRBV7-3	-	-	TRBJ2-2	CASSLTLTWRTGELLF	TGTGCCAGCAGCTTAACCCTAACATGGCGCACCGGGGAGCTGCTTTTT
TRBV2	few	-	TRBJ2-7	CASSAGSYEQYF	TGTGCCAGCAGTGCCGGGAGCTACGAGCAGTACTTC
TRBV14	-	TRBD1	TRBJ2-7	CASSQATGGEQYF	TGTGCCAGCAGCCAAGCGACAGGGGGCGAGCAGTACTTC
TRBV5-1	-	TRBD2	TRBJ2-1	CASSLAGDNMYNEQFF	TGCGCCAGCAGTCTAGCGGGGGACAATATGTACAATGAGCAGTTCTTC
TRBV5-4	-	TRBD2	TRBJ2-3	CASSFSGTSGDLGTDTQYF	TGTGCCAGCAGCTTTAGTGGGACTAGCGGGGACCTAGGCACAGATACGCAGTATTTT
TRBV13	-	-	TRBJ2-5	CASSSGTSQETQYF	TGTGCCAGCAGCTCTGGGACTTCACAAGAGACCCAGTACTTC
TRBV19	-	-	TRBJ1-1	CASSGQGLTEAFF	TGTGCCAGTAGTGGGCAGGGTTTGACTGAAGCTTTCTTT
TRBV7-9	few	-	TRBJ1-3	CASSFQQAGNTIYF	TGTGCCAGCAGCTTTCAACAGGCTGGAAACACCATATATTTT
TRBV27	-	-	TRBJ1-2	CASSFRTALGDGYTF	TGTGCCAGCAGTTTCCGGACAGCGCTAGGGGATGGCTACACCTTC
TRBV19	-	TRBD1	TRBJ2-6	CASSVLTGDLSGANVLTF	TGTGCCAGTAGTGTCTTGACAGGGGATCTCTCTGGGGCCAACGTCCTGACTTTC
TRBV6-6	-	-	TRBJ2-1	CASSYSHEQFF	TGTGCCAGCAGTTACAGCCACGAGCAGTTCTTC
TRBV20-1	-	-	TRBJ2-7	CSAKLAYEQYF	TGCAGTGCCAAGTTAGCCTACGAGCAGTACTTC
TRBV25-1	-	TRBD1	TRBJ1-2	CASSEPTGGWGGYTF	TGTGCCAGCAGTGAACCGACAGGGGGCTGGGGTGGCTACACCTTC
TRBV19	-	TRBD1	TRBJ1-2	CASSRRTGINYGYTF	TGTGCCAGTAGTAGACGGACAGGGATCAACTATGGCTACACCTTC
TRBV11-1	-	TRBD1	TRBJ2-3	CASSTGGNRGFTDTQYF	TGTGCCAGCAGTACGGGTGGTAACAGGGGATTCACAGATACGCAGTATTTT
TRBV15	-	-	TRBJ1-4	CATRGGFGEKLFF	TGTGCCACCAGAGGGGGATTTGGTGAAAAACTGTTTTTT
TRBV27	-	-	TRBJ1-1	CASMRDYWDTLRHTEAFF	TGTGCCAGCATGAGGGACTATTGGGACACCCTCCGTCATACTGAAGCTTTCTTT
TRBV5-4	-	TRBD2	TRBJ2-7	CASSLGGTSGRSEQYF	TGTGCCAGCAGCTTGGGGGGGACTAGTGGGCGTAGCGAGCAGTACTTC
TRBV6-5	-	-	TRBJ2-6	CASSYRGSGANVLTF	TGTGCCAGCAGTTACCGGGGCTCTGGGGCCAACGTCCTGACTTTC
TRBV27	few	TRBD1	TRBJ2-1	CASSLVGQGYNEQFF	TGTGCCAGCAGTTTAGTAGGACAGGGGTACAATGAGCAGTTCTTC
TRBV10-3	-	TRBD1	TRBJ1-6	CAINPGGNHNSPLHF	TGTGCCATCAACCCAGGGGGAAACCATAATTCACCCCTCCACTTT
TRBV6-5	once	-	TRBJ1-3	CASHTTTGNTIYF	TGTGCCAGCCATACAACTACTGGAAACACCATATATTTT
TRBV11-3	-	-	TRBJ2-4	CASSRGAKNIQYF	TGTGCCAGCAGTCGGGGGGCCAAAAACATTCAGTACTTC
TRBV9	-	-	TRBJ1-4	CASSVAGGEGNEKLFF	TGTGCCAGCAGCGTAGCCGGGGGGGAGGGTAATGAAAAACTGTTTTTT
TRBV5-1	-	TRBD2	TRBJ2-2	CASSLEEGRAGELFF	TGCGCCAGCAGCTTGGAGGAGGGGAGGGCCGGGGAGCTGTTTTTT
TRBV4-2	-	-	TRBJ1-6	CASSQDGSGISPLHF	TGTGCCAGCAGCCAAGACGGGTCCGGAATTTCACCCCTCCACTTT
TRBV4-3	-	-	TRBJ2-1	CASSQEAQVRNEQFF	TGCGCCAGCAGCCAAGAAGCACAGGTGAGGAATGAGCAGTTCTTC
TRBV4-2	-	-	TRBJ2-3	CASSPLGPSTGISTDTQYF	TGTGCCAGCAGCCCCCTGGGTCCATCGACGGGGATTAGCACAGATACGCAGTATTTT
TRBV5-6	-	-	TRBJ2-1	CASSTIYSGNEQFF	TGTGCCAGCAGTACCATATATAGCGGCAATGAGCAGTTCTTC
TRBV28	-	-	TRBJ1-6	CASSFQGPRGSPLHF	TGTGCCAGCAGTTTCCAAGGCCCACGGGGGTCACCCCTCCACTTT
TRBV15	-	-	TRBJ2-2	CATSSLRAGDTGELFF	TGTGCCACCAGCAGCCTTAGGGCAGGGGACACCGGGGAGCTGTTTTTT
TRBV30	-	-	TRBJ1-2	CAWIPLAGDYDGYTF	TGTGCCTGGATTCCCCTTGCGGGGGATTACGATGGCTACACCTTC
TRBV5-1	-	-	TRBJ1-1	CASSLRGENTEAFF	TGCGCCAGCAGCCTCCGGGGGGAGAACACTGAAGCTTTCTTT
TRBV6-1	-	-	TRBJ1-5	CAGGYRPNQPQHF	TGTGCCGGGGGGTACAGGCCCAATCAGCCCCAGCATTTT
TRBV12-5	-	-	TRBJ1-5	CASGLVPQGNQPQHF	TGTGCTAGTGGTTTGGTTCCTCAGGGGAATCAGCCCCAGCATTTT
TRBV6-4	few	-	TRBJ1-1	CASSLDSFTEAFF	TGTGCCAGCAGTTTGGACAGCTTCACTGAAGCTTTCTTT
TRBV4-3	-	-	TRBJ2-1	CASSQITGYEQFF	TGCGCCAGCAGCCAAATAACGGGGTATGAGCAGTTCTTC
TRBV19	-	-	TRBJ1-2	CASSIPLGGGLVDGYTF	TGTGCCAGTAGTATCCCCCTGGGAGGGGGGTTAGTAGATGGCTACACCTTC
TRBV30	-	-	TRBJ1-4	CAWTYSSNEKLFF	TGTGCCTGGACCTACAGTTCGAATGAAAAACTGTTTTTT
TRBV5-4	-	TRBD1	TRBJ2-5	CASSPGTGEKETQYF	TGTGCCAGCAGCCCCGGGACAGGGGAGAAAGAGACCCAGTACTTC
TRBV11-2	-	TRBD2	TRBJ2-7	CASSLGGRGEDEQYF	TGTGCCAGCAGCTTAGGGGGGCGGGGGGAAGACGAGCAGTACTTC
TRBV7-6	-	-	TRBJ2-5	CASRNLQGTQYF	TGTGCCAGCCGCAACCTCCAGGGGACCCAGTACTTC